What follows is one T cell receptor beta chain and its context. The antigen is undetermined. This sample is part of a study of brain metastases from non-small cell lung cancer. TCRdb's copy holds only in-frame clones and misses some; the assay was immunoSEQ multiplex PCR. The sample shows over 3,500 clones, about 80% of them seen only once. V lost 4 bases and J 5 bases, leaving 11 bases between the germline ends. Germline loops: CDR1 LGHNA, CDR2 YSLEER. The CDR3 extends over 13 amino acids. Whole-study results and caveats: Compared with primary tumors, brain metastases showed less T-cell infiltration. In 64% of brain metastases, T-cell clones were expanded compared with matched primary tumors.

Sequencing was done on a sample of primary lung tumor tissue. The clonotype originates from a donor over 35 with non-small cell lung cancer. The V gene is TRBV4-3, the J gene TRBJ1-1; D perhaps matches TRBD1 (6 bases). CDR3 in DNA: TGCGCCAGCAGCCTTAACAGGGATACTGAAGCTTTCTTT. The encoded protein is CASSLNRDTEAFF.